The rows below give T cell receptor beta chains drawn from one sample of a study of radiation and T cells in renal cell carcinoma. This table comes from immunoSEQ multiplex PCR, and its TCRdb copy is limited to in-frame clones, with some not included. The top ten hold under 2.5% of the sample, which has about 77,000 clones, over 80% seen once. This specimen was blood, taken from a patient whose treatment included radiotherapy and nephrectomy. These receptors were obtained from a woman aged 60 to 75 with renal cell carcinoma. Each CDR3 is given with its conserved first and last residue. A D gene is named only where the DNA matches it firmly. Size values are once, few and many counts, or a class for expanded clones, and some rows have none.

V gene: TRBV18
J gene: TRBJ2-1
clone size: .
D gene: .
CDR3 DNA: TGTGCCAGCTCACCACGTGGAGAGGGAAGCTCCTACAATGAGCAGTTCTTC
CDR3 protein: CASSPRGEGSSYNEQFF

V gene: TRBV19
J gene: TRBJ2-5
clone size: once
D gene: .
CDR3 DNA: TGTGCCAGTAGTATAGTTAGAGGGTACCAAGAGACCCAGTACTTC
CDR3 protein: CASSIVRGYQETQYF

V gene: TRBV5-1
J gene: TRBJ2-3
clone size: .
D gene: TRBD2
CDR3 DNA: TGCGCCAGCAGCTTAAGGGGACTAGCGGGGCGCTCGAGCACAGATACGCAGTATTTT
CDR3 protein: CASSLRGLAGRSSTDTQYF

V gene: TRBV5-4
J gene: TRBJ2-5
clone size: once
D gene: .
CDR3 DNA: TGTGCCAGCAGTCCCCCTTTTACCGACCAAGAGACCCAGTACTTC
CDR3 protein: CASSPPFTDQETQYF

V gene: TRBV23-1
J gene: TRBJ1-1
clone size: .
D gene: TRBD1
CDR3 DNA: TGCGCCAGCAGCCGCCGGGACAGGGCAAGGGACACTGAAGCTTTCTTT
CDR3 protein: CASSRRDRARDTEAFF

V gene: TRBV2
J gene: TRBJ1-6
clone size: .
D gene: .
CDR3 DNA: TGTGCCAGCTCCAATTTGGGGGGGCTAGGCAATTCACCCCTCCACTTT
CDR3 protein: CASSNLGGLGNSPLHF

V gene: TRBV7-7
J gene: TRBJ2-2
clone size: .
D gene: TRBD2
CDR3 DNA: TGTGCTAGCAGCCGCCTCCCCGGGACTAGCGGGGTGAACACCGGGGAGCTGTTTTTT
CDR3 protein: CASSRLPGTSGVNTGELFF

V gene: TRBV7-9
J gene: TRBJ1-4
clone size: few
D gene: .
CDR3 DNA: TGTGCCAGCAGCTTAACCGAGTCCCCGGCCACTAATGAAAAACTGTTTTTT
CDR3 protein: CASSLTESPATNEKLFF

V gene: TRBV29-1
J gene: TRBJ2-1
clone size: once
D gene: .
CDR3 DNA: TGCAGCGTTGAAGATAGAGAAAGCTCCTACAATGAGCAGTTCTTC
CDR3 protein: CSVEDRESSYNEQFF

V gene: TRBV6-5
J gene: TRBJ2-7
clone size: .
D gene: .
CDR3 DNA: TGTGCCAGCAGTTACGGGGGCGAGCAGTACTTC
CDR3 protein: CASSYGGEQYF

V gene: TRBV19
J gene: TRBJ2-5
clone size: once
D gene: TRBD1
CDR3 DNA: TGTGCCAGTAGTGTAGGAAGGACAGGGAAGATAGAGACCCAGTACTTC
CDR3 protein: CASSVGRTGKIETQYF

V gene: TRBV10-3
J gene: TRBJ2-7
clone size: .
D gene: .
CDR3 DNA: TGTGCCATCAGTGTCCAGGCAGGGTCAGCCTACGAGCAGTACTTC
CDR3 protein: CAISVQAGSAYEQYF

V gene: TRBV18
J gene: TRBJ2-7
clone size: .
D gene: TRBD2
CDR3 DNA: TGTGCCAGCTCATCACCGGGACTAGCGGGTTCCTACGAGCAGTACTTC
CDR3 protein: CASSSPGLAGSYEQYF

V gene: TRBV19
J gene: TRBJ2-1
clone size: .
D gene: .
CDR3 DNA: TGTGCCAGTAGTGGAGGACCGGAGAATGAGCAGTTCTTC
CDR3 protein: CASSGGPENEQFF

V gene: TRBV6-4
J gene: TRBJ1-2
clone size: .
D gene: TRBD1
CDR3 DNA: TGTGCCAGCAGTTCCGGGACAGGGATTCCTGGCTACACCTTC
CDR3 protein: CASSSGTGIPGYTF

V gene: TRBV4-1
J gene: TRBJ1-4
clone size: .
D gene: .
CDR3 DNA: TGCGCCAGCAGCCAAGACAGGGGTGCTAATGAAAAACTGTTTTTT
CDR3 protein: CASSQDRGANEKLFF

V gene: TRBV19
J gene: TRBJ1-5
clone size: .
D gene: .
CDR3 DNA: TGTGCCAGTAGTCGGGGGGGCGATGGAAATCAGCCCCAGCATTTT
CDR3 protein: CASSRGGDGNQPQHF

V gene: TRBV5-1
J gene: TRBJ1-2
clone size: few
D gene: TRBD1
CDR3 DNA: TGCGCCAGCAGCTTGGGGGGACAGGGTAACTATGGCTACACCTTC
CDR3 protein: CASSLGGQGNYGYTF

V gene: TRBV7-7
J gene: TRBJ1-1
clone size: few
D gene: TRBD1
CDR3 DNA: TGTGCTAGCAGCGCCGACAGGGGAACTGAAGCTTTCTTT
CDR3 protein: CASSADRGTEAFF

V gene: TRBV7-2
J gene: TRBJ2-6
clone size: once
D gene: .
CDR3 DNA: TGTGCCAGATCCGGGGGAACTGGGGCCAACGTCCTGACTTTC
CDR3 protein: CARSGGTGANVLTF

V gene: TRBV2
J gene: TRBJ1-1
clone size: .
D gene: .
CDR3 DNA: TGTGCCAGCAGATCAGATAACACTGAAGCTTTCTTT
CDR3 protein: CASRSDNTEAFF

V gene: TRBV10-3
J gene: TRBJ1-2
clone size: .
D gene: .
CDR3 DNA: TGTGCCATCAGTGAAGAGAGGTGGGGCCCGGGCTACACCTTC
CDR3 protein: CAISEERWGPGYTF

V gene: TRBV5-4
J gene: TRBJ2-6
clone size: .
D gene: .
CDR3 DNA: TGTGCCAGCAGCTTGGGGGCGACGACTGGGGCCAACGTCCTGACTTTC
CDR3 protein: CASSLGATTGANVLTF

V gene: TRBV18
J gene: TRBJ1-2
clone size: .
D gene: .
CDR3 DNA: TGTGCCAGCTCAAGGGACGACTATGGCTACACCTTC
CDR3 protein: CASSRDDYGYTF